Presented here are 24 T cell receptor beta chains from one specimen sequenced in a study of blood T cells in healthy people across ages. For the second PCR, which ran for roughly 6 to 11 cycles, a sample-barcoded 5' primer and a J-beta primer mix were used. Each CDR3 protein is one row after TCRdb ran MiXCR on the 5' RACE reads. The data contain 700,000 to 850,000 distinct CDR3 sequences, approximately 55% of them seen just once; the ten biggest clones take up about 42%. Material: blood. All receptors derive from an elderly man in good health.

The V call is TRBV7-2, the J call TRBJ2-7; D tentatively reads TRBD1 or TRBD2 (5 bases each). The V end was cut by 7 bases, the J end by 7 bases, with 14 bases between. The CDR3 loop spans 12 amino acids. Germline CDR1 SGHTA, CDR2 FQGNSA. The CDR3 region has the DNA TGTGCCAGCACCAAGGGGACGGTTGAGCAGTACTTC. It encodes CASTKGTVEQYF. Using reference TRBV7-2 and TRBJ2-7 for the parts outside the CDR3, the full variable domain is GAGVSQSPSNKVTEKGKDVELRCDPISGHTALYWYRQSLGQGLEFLIYFQGNSAPDKSGLPSDRFSAERTGGSVSTLTIQRTQQEDSAVYLCASTKGTVEQYFGPGTRLTVT.

This chain joins TRBV7-3 and TRBJ2-1; no firm D call. Germline V gene lookup returns CDR1 SGHTA and CDR2 FQGTGA. Trimming took 6 bases from V and 9 from J, leaving 18 bases between them. The CDR3 contains 14 residues. CDR3 in amino acids: CASSFGPEMSEQFF. The CDR3 nucleotides read TGTGCCAGCAGTTTTGGGCCGGAGATGAGTGAGCAGTTCTTC.

The rearrangement joins TRBV11-1 to TRBJ2-4; 9 bases match TRBD1. J lost 11 bases, V lost 5 bases, and 13 bases had no gene match. This CDR3 is 15 amino acids long. Germline V gives CDR1 SGHAT, CDR2 FQDESV (reference sequence). This chain's CDR3 is CASSPRDRAKVVQYF. CDR3 bases: TGTGCCAGCAGCCCCCGGGACAGGGCTAAAGTTGTTCAGTACTTC.

The gene calls are TRBV28 and TRBJ2-5, with D tentatively TRBD1 or TRBD2 (6 bases each). The CDR3 totals 15 residues. From germline, CDR1 is MDHEN and CDR2 SYDVKM. The V end was cut by 5 bases, the J end by 4 bases, with 17 bases between. The CDR3 is CASSPGTRGGETQYF. The CDR3 DNA follows: TGTGCCAGCAGTCCCGGGACAAGGGGAGGAGAGACCCAGTACTTC.

The chain employs TRBV28 and TRBJ2-3, with D possibly being TRBD1 (6 bases). Per the germline V gene, CDR1 is MDHEN and CDR2 is SYDVKM. The CDR3 consists of 13 residues. Trimming took off 3 bases at V and 14 bases at J, with 18 bases between the two ends. This CDR3 is CASSLTGERYAYF. For the CDR3, the DNA is TGTGCCAGCAGTTTGACAGGTGAAAGATACGCGTATTTT.

The genes are TRBV4-1 and TRBJ2-7, with 12 bases lining up with TRBD2. This CDR3 has 16 amino acids. Germline lookup yields CDR1 MGHRA and CDR2 YSYEKL. Trimming removed 3 bases from V and 4 bases from J; junction bases left unmatched: 7. CDR3: CASSHDTTSGSYEQYF. The CDR3 DNA reads as TGCGCCAGCAGCCATGACACGACTAGCGGGAGTTACGAGCAGTACTTC.

The chain combines TRBV28 with TRBJ1-2; 8 nucleotides agree with TRBD1. V lost 6 bases, J lost 8 bases, and 8 bases stayed unmatched. The CDR3 has 13 amino acids. Germline-derived CDR1 and CDR2 are MDHEN and SYDVKM. The CDR3 DNA follows: TGTGCCAGCAGGGTCACAGGGGGATTAGGCTACACCTTC. Translation: CASRVTGGLGYTF.

The chain joins TRBV4-1 to TRBJ1-4, with unresolved D. Germline V lookup: CDR1 MGHRA, CDR2 YSYEKL. Trimming stripped 1 base from V and 1 base from J, with 7 bases between. CDR3 length: 15 residues. CDR3 residues: CASSQAAGTNEKLFF. In DNA, the CDR3 is TGCGCCAGCAGCCAAGCGGCGGGAACTAATGAAAAACTGTTTTTT.

This chain links TRBV5-1 with TRBJ2-4; D is uncertain. The DNA end is more similar to TRBJ2-5, so the J call may be wrong. The germline gives CDR1 SGHRS, CDR2 YFSETQ. This CDR3 contains 14 residues. The CDR3 region is CASSLERPPRTQYF. As DNA, the CDR3 is TGCGCCAGCAGCTTGGAGCGCCCGCCGAGGACCCAGTACTTC.

V and J are TRBV11-2 and TRBJ2-5; 10 nucleotides agree with TRBD2. The CDR3 totals 15 residues. CDR1 SGHAT and CDR2 FQNNGV come from the germline V gene. The V and J ends lost 8 bases and 4 bases, in that order; junction bases with no gene match: 10. The CDR3 reads CASGPAGGPLETQYF. Written as DNA, the CDR3 is TGTGCCAGCGGACCAGCGGGAGGGCCTCTAGAGACCCAGTACTTC.

The rearrangement uses TRBV20-1 and TRBJ2-7; 7 bases are shared with TRBD1. The length of the CDR3 is 13 residues. V trimming: 6 bases; J trimming: 2 bases; junction bases outside the gene matches: 7. Germline V gives CDR1 DFQATT, CDR2 SNEGSKA (reference sequence). CDR3 coding DNA: TGCAGTGCCACCCGAGGGACAGCCTACGAGCAGTACTTC. Translated: CSATRGTAYEQYF.

The CDR3 region is CASSLEQLNTEAFF. CDR3 nucleotides: TGCGCCAGCAGCTTGGAACAGTTGAACACTGAAGCTTTCTTT. The chain uses TRBV5-1 and TRBJ1-1; D gene unclear. The CDR3 length is 14 residues. V was trimmed by 0 bases and J by 0 bases, leaving 6 bases between them. The V gene's germline CDR1 is SGHRS and CDR2 YFSETQ.

This chain uses TRBV20-1 with TRBJ1-1, with D possibly being TRBD1 (5 bases). This CDR3 has 15 residues. V lost 5 bases and J lost 4, with 20 bases in between. Looked up from germline, CDR1 is DFQATT and CDR2 is SNEGSKA (reference sequence). CDR3: CSARRRDRRSTEAFF. CDR3 coding DNA: TGCAGTGCTCGAAGAAGAGACAGACGTAGCACTGAAGCTTTCTTT.

This clonotype was seen only a few times. The rearrangement joins TRBV20-1 to TRBJ2-7; D remains ambiguous. The V gene's germline CDR1 is DFQATT and CDR2 SNEGSKA (reference sequence). The length of the CDR3 is 14 residues. The V and J ends lost 6 bases and 2 bases respectively, with 17 bases between them. CDR3 amino acids: CSAPELKGTYEQYF. The CDR3 nucleotides read TGCAGTGCGCCCGAGCTAAAAGGAACCTACGAGCAGTACTTC.

This clonotype was counted between two and nine times. The genes are TRBV6-6 and TRBJ1-2; TRBD1 matches at 8 bases. Germline V lookup: CDR1 MNHNY, CDR2 SVGAGI (reference sequence). J was trimmed by 4 bases and V by 7 bases; bases with no gene match: 11. CDR3 length: 15 amino acids. CDR3 in DNA: TGTGCCAGCACCACGGGGGGACAGGCGACCTATGGCTACACCTTC. This translates into CASTTGGQATYGYTF.

V and J are TRBV25-1 and TRBJ2-3; a weak D match, TRBD2 (6 bases). Deletions cut 2 bases from V and 2 bases from J, with 14 bases between. The CDR3 sequence is 16 residues long. In germline, CDR1 is MGHDK, CDR2 SYGVNS. The CDR3 region has the DNA TGTGCCAGCAGTGAACTCCCGGAGGGCCCCACAGATACGCAGTATTTT. Its translation is CASSELPEGPTDTQYF.

The chain recombines TRBV20-1 with TRBJ2-7, with D perhaps being TRBD1 or TRBD2 (5 bases each). The length of the CDR3 is 15 residues. V lost 1 base and J lost 1, with 14 bases in between. Per the germline V gene, CDR1 is DFQATT and CDR2 is SNEGSKA (reference sequence). CDR3 nucleotide sequence: TGCAGTGCTAGAGTTCGGGACCAAGCGTCCTACGAGCAGTACTTC. Translation gives CSARVRDQASYEQYF.

V usage is TRBV20-1 and J usage is TRBJ2-2, with D unresolved. This CDR3 is built from 15 residues. Germline V gene lookup returns CDR1 DFQATT and CDR2 SNEGSKA (reference sequence). The V and J ends lost 5 bases and 0 bases respectively, with 13 bases between them. The CDR3 loop reads CSASQATPNTGELFF. The CDR3 coding sequence is TGCAGTGCTTCGCAAGCGACCCCGAACACCGGGGAGCTGTTTTTT.

This rearrangement joins TRBV7-8 to TRBJ1-4, with a weak D call TRBD1 (5 bases). This CDR3 is 16 amino acids long. Germline V gene sequence: CDR1 SGHVS, CDR2 FQNEAQ. The germline V and J ends were trimmed by 2 bases and 8 bases, with 18 bases remaining between them. CDR3 amino acids: CASSLYGGADEEKLFF. CDR3 in DNA: TGTGCCAGCAGCTTATATGGAGGGGCGGATGAAGAAAAACTGTTTTTT. Full variable domain (outside the CDR3, taken from reference TRBV7-8 and TRBJ1-4): GAGVSQSPRYKVAKRGQDVALRCDPISGHVSLFWYQQALGQGPEFLTYFQNEAQLDKSGLPSDRFFAERPEGSVSTLKIQRTQQEDSAVYLCASSLYGGADEEKLFFGSGTQLSVL.

Only a few counts were recorded for this clonotype. The chain is built from TRBV12-3 or TRBV12-4 and TRBJ1-4, with D perhaps matching TRBD1 (5 bases). V dropped 6 bases and J dropped 2 bases, with 13 bases sitting between them. This CDR3 region has 15 residues. The CDR3 DNA sequence: TGTGCCAGCAGCCGCCACAGGTTGACTAATGAAAAACTGTTTTTT. Translating it yields CASSRHRLTNEKLFF.

This clonotype was recorded a few times. The genes are TRBV29-1 and TRBJ2-4; D unclear. CDR3 length: 13 residues. The germline V gene has CDR1 SQVTM and CDR2 ANQGSEA. V lost 5 bases to trimming and J lost 0 bases, with 8 bases between them. The CDR3: CSVMTLAKNIQYF. As DNA, the CDR3 is TGCAGCGTTATGACACTAGCCAAAAACATTCAGTACTTC. Full variable domain (remainder filled in from reference TRBV29-1 and TRBJ2-4): SAVISQKPSRDICQRGTSLTIQCQVDSQVTMMFWYRQQPGQSLTLIATANQGSEATYESGFVIDKFPISRPNLTFSTLTVSNMSPEDSSIYLCSVMTLAKNIQYFGAGTRLSVL.

The rearrangement uses TRBV25-1 and TRBJ2-1; possibly TRBD1 for D (6 bases). Trimming shortened V by 8 bases and J by 5 bases, and 16 bases separated the two germline ends. Germline CDR1 reads MGHDK; CDR2 reads SYGVNS. This CDR3 region has 14 residues. The CDR3 bases are TGTGCCAGCGTAACAGGGCTCCCTCACAATGAGCAGTTCTTC. Protein sequence: CASVTGLPHNEQFF.

The chain has TRBV3-1 and TRBJ1-2; D is uncertain. Between the trimmed V and J ends, which lost 3 bases and 3 bases, there was a span of 11 bases. In germline, CDR1 is LGHDT, CDR2 YNNKEL (reference sequence). The CDR3 totals 14 residues. Written as DNA, the CDR3 is TGTGCCAGCAGCCAGGGGAACAGCTACTATGGCTACACCTTC. This codes for CASSQGNSYYGYTF.

The chain recombines TRBV3-1 with TRBJ2-7; no clear D gene. The CDR3 extends over 11 amino acids. Trimming stripped 3 bases from V and 7 bases from J, with 7 bases between. The germline CDR1 and CDR2 sequences are LGHDT and YNNKEL (reference sequence). CDR3 residues: CASSQLGEQYF. DNA of the CDR3: TGTGCCAGCAGCCAGTTAGGTGAGCAGTACTTC.